This record looks at one T cell receptor (beta chain) sequence and its context. The antigen remains unidentified. The data were taken from a study of cytomegalovirus exposure and HLA in healthy donors. General study points: Reports described diagnosis of cytomegalovirus status by the classifier as highly specific and sensitive. TCR beta V- and J-gene trimming, according to a later analysis, was linked to a missense DCLRE1C variant.

The study ran its PCR with 60 Vbeta and 13 Jbeta primers. Only in-frame clones appear in the TCRdb table, and some are missing; sequencing was by immunoSEQ multiplex PCR. Of roughly 240,000 clones listed, about 85% were seen once; the top ten hold roughly 0.26%. This TCR derives from a girl aged 2-15 years in good health and CMV-seronegative. The specimen was PBMCs.

CDR3 sequence: CASSHAGTGERENSPLHF. The CDR3 coding sequence is TGTGCCAGCAGCCACGCCGGGACAGGGGAAAGGGAAAATTCACCCCTCCACTTT. The chain links TRBV9 to TRBJ1-6; 10 bases are a match to TRBD1. Germline CDR1 reads SGDLS; CDR2 reads YYNGEE. The CDR3 extends over 18 amino acids. Trimming took 4 bases from V and 7 from J; bases not matched to a gene: 14.